These 27 T cell receptor beta chains originate from one sample sequenced in a study of blood T cell repertoires in COVID-19. The protocol was immunoSEQ multiplex PCR, while the TCRdb copy is restricted to in-frame clones and leaves out a portion. The table has over 150,000 clones, roughly 78% seen once. Material for sequencing was peripheral blood. Every receptor here comes from a man at least 80 years old with acute or convalescent COVID-19.

V usage is TRBV7-2 and J usage is TRBJ2-2; no clear D. Germline-derived CDR1 and CDR2 are SGHTA and FQGNSA. Trimming left V 5 bases short and J 6 bases short, with 13 bases between. CDR3 length: 14 amino acids. For the CDR3, the DNA is TGTGCCAGCAGCGCCCTTATGGGCGCCGGGGAGCTGTTTTTT. Translation: CASSALMGAGELFF.

This clone appeared a few times. The chain uses TRBV19 and TRBJ1-2; D not resolved. V was cut by 7 bases and J by 8 bases, with 26 bases left in between. The CDR3 is 16 amino acids. Germline CDR1 reads LNHDA; CDR2 reads SQIVND (reference sequence). The CDR3 coding sequence is TGTGCCAGTACCATTACCCCTACCCTATTGGAGGGCGGCTACACCTTC. It yields the protein CASTITPTLLEGGYTF.

J is TRBJ1-1 and V is TRBV19; TRBD1 matches at 7 bases. The trim removed 11 bases at V and 4 bases at J, leaving 13 bases unmatched. Germline-derived CDR1 and CDR2 are LNHDA and SQIVND (reference sequence). The CDR3 runs to 14 residues. The DNA for the CDR3 is TGTGCCGCACACAGGGGATCGTTGGGCACTGAAGCTTTCTTT. Protein: CAAHRGSLGTEAFF.

This clone showed up just once. The gene calls are TRBV6-1 and TRBJ1-5; D gene ambiguous. This CDR3 contains 14 residues. CDR1 and CDR2 (germline): MNHNS, SASEGT. Trimming shortened V by 2 bases and J by 0 bases, and 5 bases separated the two germline ends. The CDR3: CASSEQDSNQPQHF. The CDR3 nucleotides read TGTGCCAGCAGTGAACAGGATAGCAATCAGCCCCAGCATTTT.

CDR3 sequence (DNA): TGTGCCAGCAGCTCCCTAGTGGGGGTGGACAGCTTTGAAGCTTTCTTT. Amino acid sequence: CASSSLVGVDSFEAFF. V is TRBV7-9 and J is TRBJ1-1; D is possibly TRBD1 (6 bases). V lost 4 bases to trimming and J lost 7 bases, with 22 bases between them. Germline V lookup: CDR1 SEHNR, CDR2 FQNEAQ (reference sequence). CDR3 size: 16 residues.

The chain recombines TRBV19 with TRBJ1-1; 8 bases match TRBD1. Germline CDR1 is LNHDA and CDR2 is SQIVND (reference sequence). V was pared by 7 bases and J by 5 bases, with 9 bases of the junction left unmatched. The CDR3 contains 14 residues. The CDR3 coding sequence is TGTGCCAGTACCAGACAGGGGCGAGGAACTGAAGCTTTCTTT. Translating it yields CASTRQGRGTEAFF.

This clone was found a few times. The chain couples TRBV2 to TRBJ2-5; 8 nucleotides match TRBD2. J gave up 2 bases and V 3 bases, and 5 bases lay outside the gene matches. The CDR3 contains 15 residues. Germline lookup yields CDR1 SNHLY and CDR2 FYNNEI. CDR3 sequence (DNA): TGTGCCAGCAGTGAGGGTAGCGGGGCTCAAGAGACCCAGTACTTC. Translated, it gives CASSEGSGAQETQYF.

The genes are TRBV18 and TRBJ2-2, with D possibly TRBD2 on 6 matching bases. From germline, CDR1 is KGHSH and CDR2 LQKENI. Trimming took off 3 bases at V and 8 bases at J, with 13 bases between the two ends. The CDR3 has 14 residues. The CDR3: CASSPGTARGELFF. CDR3 DNA: TGTGCCAGCTCACCGGGGACTGCGAGGGGGGAGCTGTTTTTT.

This chain links TRBV5-4 with TRBJ2-2; 7 bases align to TRBD1. CDR1 is SGHNT, CDR2 YYREEE, per germline (reference sequence). The V and J ends lost 4 bases and 2 bases, in that order; junction bases with no gene match: 8. The CDR3 loop spans 16 amino acids. CDR3 sequence: CASSLGGRVNTGELFF. The CDR3 DNA sequence: TGTGCCAGCAGCCTAGGGGGCAGGGTAAACACCGGGGAGCTGTTTTTT. Using reference TRBV5-4 and TRBJ2-2 for the parts outside the CDR3, the full variable domain is ETGVTQSPTHLIKTRGQQVTLRCSSQSGHNTVSWYQQALGQGPQFIFQYYREEENGRGNFPPRFSGLQFPNYSSELNVNALELDDSALYLCASSLGGRVNTGELFFGEGSRLTVL.

This rearrangement joins TRBV3-1 (or the pseudogene TRBV3-2) to TRBJ1-2, with 7 nucleotides matching TRBD1. Germline lookup yields CDR1 LGHDT and CDR2 YNNKEL (reference sequence). Trimming cost V 6 bases and J 4 bases; bases outside gene matches: 5. This CDR3 is 13 amino acids long. CDR3 bases: TGTGCCAGCAGTCGCCAGGGGGTCTATGGCTACACCTTC. Translating gives CASSRQGVYGYTF.

The chain joins TRBV6-5 to TRBJ2-7; TRBD2 matches at 10 bases. Looked up from germline, CDR1 is MNHEY and CDR2 is SVGAGI. V shed 6 bases and J 0 bases; nucleotides not matched to a gene: 5. This CDR3 is 15 amino acids long. CDR3 sequence (DNA): TGTGCCAGCAGGCGACTAGCGGGCGTCTCCTACGAGCAGTACTTC. This encodes CASRRLAGVSYEQYF.

There are a few counts of this clone. V usage is TRBV12-2 and J usage is TRBJ1-2; the D call of TRBD1 is as the table states it, not checked on the DNA. TRBV12-2 has pseudogene status. The CDR3 runs 14 residues. The CDR3 is CASRLPAGLYGYTF. CDR3 sequence (DNA): TGTGCAAGTCGCTTGCCGGCAGGGCTTTATGGCTACACCTTC.

The chain joins TRBV7-2 to TRBJ1-4, with D possibly being TRBD1 (6 bases). This CDR3 has 15 amino acids. V gave up 0 bases and J gave up 5 bases, with 10 bases separating them. Looked up from germline, CDR1 is SGHTA and CDR2 is FQGNSA. CDR3 protein: CASSLARQGNEKLFF. The CDR3 DNA reads TGTGCCAGCAGCTTAGCGAGGCAGGGGAATGAAAAACTGTTTTTT.

The chain couples TRBV14 to TRBJ2-7; 7 bases map to TRBD2. Losses at the gene ends were 1 base for V and 6 bases for J; bases not matched to a gene: 6. This CDR3 has 14 residues. Germline V CDR1 and CDR2: SGHDN, FVKESK. The CDR3 nucleotides are TGTGCCAGCAGCCAAGCAGGACTAGTCGGCGAGCAGTACGTC. Translating it yields CASSQAGLVGEQYV.

This rearrangement joins TRBV7-8 to TRBJ1-2, with D unclear. Trimming removed 1 base at V and 0 bases at J, with 9 bases between. Germline V gene sequence: CDR1 SGHVS, CDR2 FQNEAQ. This CDR3 is built from 15 residues. The CDR3 DNA follows: TGTGCCAGCAGCTTAGGAGGGATTTCTAACTATGGCTACACCTTC. This sequence encodes CASSLGGISNYGYTF.

This clone was observed a few times. V and J are TRBV20-1 and TRBJ1-2; no definite D call. The CDR3 sequence is 12 residues long. The germline CDR1 and CDR2 sequences are DFQATT and SNEGSKA (reference sequence). Trimming shortened V by 3 bases and J by 3 bases, and 8 bases separated the two germline ends. CDR3 region: CSASSGDYGYTF. DNA of the CDR3: TGCAGTGCTAGTAGCGGGGACTATGGCTACACCTTC.

The CDR3 nucleotides are TGTGCCAGCAGCCTGGGGACAGGGTTCCACGAGCAGTACTTC. It codes for CASSLGTGFHEQYF. The chain combines TRBV7-2 with TRBJ2-7, with 9 bases identical to TRBD1. The germline V gene encodes CDR1 SGHTA and CDR2 FQGNSA. The length of the CDR3 is 14 residues. After removal of 5 bases from V and 5 bases from J, the junction contained 7 bases not matched to a gene. Combining the CDR3 with reference TRBV7-2 and TRBJ2-7 gives the whole variable domain GAGVSQSPSNKVTEKGKDVELRCDPISGHTALYWYRQSLGQGLEFLIYFQGNSAPDKSGLPSDRFSAERTGGSVSTLTIQRTQQEDSAVYLCASSLGTGFHEQYFGPGTRLTVT.

CDR3 coding DNA: TGTGCCAGCAGCCGGGGGCCCTCAGGGCTCCTTCGAGAAAAACTGTTTTTT. It is translated as CASSRGPSGLLREKLFF. The V gene is TRBV3-1 (or the pseudogene TRBV3-2), the J gene TRBJ1-4; TRBD1 might be the D (6 bases). CDR1 and CDR2 (germline): LGHDT, YNNKEL (reference sequence). There are 17 residues in the CDR3. V was clipped by 4 bases and J by 8 bases, with 23 bases between them.

This clone was recorded only once. In nucleotides, the CDR3 is TGTGCCAGCTCACCGAAGACGGCTAGCACTGAAGCTTTCTTT. It yields the protein CASSPKTASTEAFF. This chain uses TRBV18 with TRBJ1-1; D not resolved. Trimming took 3 bases from V and 4 from J, leaving 12 bases between them. This CDR3 has 14 residues. Per the germline V gene, CDR1 is KGHSH and CDR2 is LQKENI.

This chain links TRBV13 with TRBJ2-2, with a possible D match to TRBD1 (6 bases). With 2 bases removed from V and 1 base from J, the gap between germline ends came to 8 bases. There are 15 residues in the CDR3. Germline CDR1 and CDR2: PRHDT and FYEKMQ (reference sequence). CDR3 DNA: TGTGCCAGCAGCTTAAAGGGGGAGAACACCGGGGAGCTGTTTTTT. Protein product: CASSLKGENTGELFF.

The chain recombines TRBV18 with TRBJ1-1; 7 bases align to TRBD1. Trimming took 0 bases from V and 4 from J; bases not matched to a gene: 2. Germline CDR1 and CDR2: KGHSH and LQKENI. The CDR3 runs 14 residues. The CDR3 coding sequence is TGTGCCAGCTCACCACCGACAGGGTTCACTGAAGCTTTCTTT. This translates into CASSPPTGFTEAFF.

This clone was counted a few times. The chain carries TRBV23-1 and TRBJ2-1; tentative D call: TRBD2 (6 bases). TRBV23-1 belongs to the ORF category, with a function that is uncertain. V lost 3 bases and J lost 7, with 13 bases in between. The length of the CDR3 is 14 residues. The CDR3 protein is CASSHYPEGNEQFF. The CDR3 DNA follows: TGCGCCAGCAGTCACTACCCGGAGGGGAATGAGCAGTTCTTC.

The chain uses TRBV30 and TRBJ2-7, with a tentative D call TRBD1 (5 bases). V was trimmed by 0 bases and J by 2 bases, leaving 14 bases between them. The CDR3 spans 15 residues. Germline values: CDR1 GTSNPN, CDR2 SVGIG (reference sequence). This CDR3 is CAWSVLGADAYEQYF. Here the CDR3 DNA reads TGTGCCTGGAGTGTATTAGGGGCTGACGCCTACGAGCAGTACTTC.

The chain employs TRBV6-5 and TRBJ1-4, with TRBD1 matching over 9 bases. The CDR3 length is 13 residues. Per the germline V gene, CDR1 is MNHEY and CDR2 is SVGAGI. The J segment lost 6 bases and the V segment lost 8 bases, leaving 4 bases of the junction unmatched. CDR3 nucleotide sequence: TGTGCCAGCGGAACAGGGGGCGATGAAAAACTGTTTTTT. This encodes CASGTGGDEKLFF.

The rearrangement links TRBV18 to TRBJ1-2, with D possibly TRBD1 on 6 matching bases. The ends were cut back, 3 bases at V and 2 bases at J, with 16 bases in the middle. The CDR3 has 16 amino acids. The germline V gene has CDR1 KGHSH and CDR2 LQKENI. The CDR3 sequence: CASSPGQRTTNYGYTF. The CDR3 nucleotides read TGTGCCAGCTCACCCGGACAGCGCACCACGAACTATGGCTACACCTTC.

This clone occurred a few times. The V call is TRBV9, the J call TRBJ2-6; TRBD1 aligns across 7 bases. This CDR3 comprises 17 residues. The junction had 5 bases not matched to a gene; V was cut back by 1 base and J by 1 base. Germline lookup yields CDR1 SGDLS and CDR2 YYNGEE. The CDR3 loop reads CASSVRGHGSGANVLTF. CDR3 nucleotides: TGTGCCAGCAGCGTAAGGGGGCACGGGTCTGGGGCCAACGTCCTGACTTTC.

The V and J genes are TRBV25-1 and TRBJ2-6; 8 bases agree with TRBD1. From germline, CDR1 is MGHDK and CDR2 SYGVNS. Germline trimming cut 4 bases from V and 0 bases from J; bases unmatched to any gene: 5. The CDR3 extends over 17 amino acids. The CDR3 DNA reads as TGTGCCAGCAGTGCCCGGACAGGGCTCTCTGGGGCCAACGTCCTGACTTTC. The encoded protein is CASSARTGLSGANVLTF. The complete variable domain, with remaining parts taken from reference TRBV25-1 and TRBJ2-6, reads EADIYQTPRYLVIGTGKKITLECSQTMGHDKMYWYQQDPGMELHLIHYSYGVNSTEKGDLSSESTVSRIRTEHFPLTLESARPSHTSQYLCASSARTGLSGANVLTFGAGSRLTVL.